This entry concerns a single T cell receptor beta chain. The antigen remains unidentified. Germline trimming cut 6 bases from V and 4 bases from J; bases unmatched to any gene: 4. CDR3 length: 13 amino acids. This entry is derived from a study of Ad26.COV2.S vaccination and SARS-CoV-2 variants. Study as a whole: Enrolled in COV1001, the donor was in the Ad26.COV2.S trial arm, which received the vaccine.

Overall study results and limits: Total T cell responses were possibly underestimated by TCR breadth and depth analyses. Spike-specific TCR breadth was greater in vaccine than placebo recipients. Reportedly, spike-specific CD8+ and CD4+ T cell responses achieved substantial breadth once vaccination had taken place.

Generated by immunoSEQ multiplex PCR, the TCRdb table keeps only in-frame clones and is missing some. The sample holds about 350,000 clones, approximately 84% seen once. The treatment denotes: some 20 received Ad26.COV2.S at low or high dose, single or two shots; about 5 received placebo; per-sample allocation not given. Sample collection was performed on day 63 after the first vaccine or placebo injection. The receptor comes from a person aged 18-60 years who received the Ad26.COV2.S COVID-19 vaccine or a placebo. The V call is TRBV12-3 or TRBV12-4, the J call TRBJ1-2, with 8 bases identical to TRBD1. Sequences were derived from peripheral blood, sampled in a trial of Ad26.COV2.S vaccine versus placebo. The CDR3 sequence is CASRAGGLYGYTF. CDR3 nucleotides: TGTGCCAGCAGGGCAGGGGGCCTCTATGGCTACACCTTC.